What follows are 8 T cell receptor beta chains derived from one specimen sequenced in a study of OX40 agonist ivuxolimab in advanced cancers. Data came from immunoSEQ multiplex PCR; TCRdb stores just in-frame clones and leaves some out. The sample records 65,000 to 80,000 clones, around 80% being singletons. The source material was CD4+ or CD8+ T cells sorted from blood, sampled in a trial of the OX40 agonist ivuxolimab. These receptors were collected from an adult with an advanced solid tumor such as melanoma, head and neck, liver or kidney cancer.

The chain has TRBV11-2 and TRBJ2-7; tentatively, D is TRBD2 (5 bases). This CDR3 region has 16 residues. V lost 4 bases to trimming and J lost 1 base, with 17 bases between them. Germline loops: CDR1 SGHAT, CDR2 FQNNGV. The CDR3 DNA reads as TGTGCCAGCAGCTCCCTCAGAGGGCTCGGGTCCTACGAGCAGTACTTC. Translated: CASSSLRGLGSYEQYF.

The chain links TRBV21-1 to TRBJ2-2; the table's D gene call, TRBD1, was not cross checked with the DNA. TRBV21-1 is a pseudogene segment. The CDR3 has 15 residues. The CDR3 DNA reads TGTGCCAGCAGCATGGGACAGGGGGTTTTCCGGGAGCTGTTTTTT. It specifies CASSMGQGVFRELFF.

The chain combines TRBV9 with TRBJ2-5, with a weak D call TRBD2 (7 bases). V was pared by 0 bases and J by 5 bases, with 14 bases between. Germline loops: CDR1 SGDLS, CDR2 YYNGEE. This CDR3 has 15 residues. The CDR3 is CASSVGGGARETQYF. CDR3 in DNA: TGTGCCAGCAGCGTAGGTGGGGGGGCCCGGGAGACCCAGTACTTC.

This clone was recorded only once. The rearrangement uses TRBV7-8 and TRBJ2-5, with D possibly being TRBD1 or TRBD2 (7 bases each). V dropped 1 base and J dropped 9 bases, with 27 bases sitting between them. The CDR3 sequence is 18 residues long. Germline V gene lookup returns CDR1 SGHVS and CDR2 FQNEAQ. CDR3 bases: TGTGCCAGCAGCTTAGGCGGAGGGGGCGTTATTTCGGCGGGGGCCCAGTACTTC. Translation: CASSLGGGGVISAGAQYF.

The rearrangement joins TRBV4-1 to TRBJ1-1; 12 bases agree with TRBD1. CDR1 is MGHRA, CDR2 YSYEKL, per germline. J gave up 1 base and V 0 bases, and 12 bases lay outside the gene matches. The CDR3 loop spans 20 amino acids. The CDR3 bases are TGCGCCAGCAGCCAAGACCCGGGACAGGGGGCTTACCGCCCGAACACTGAAGCTTTCTTT. This gives the protein CASSQDPGQGAYRPNTEAFF.

The gene calls are TRBV5-4 and TRBJ2-1, with 10 bases fitting TRBD2. CDR1 and CDR2 (germline): SGHNT, YYREEE (reference sequence). The CDR3 extends over 13 amino acids. Germline trimming cut 1 base from V and 9 bases from J; bases unmatched to any gene: 1. CDR3 region: CASSLIAGGEQFF. Written as DNA, the CDR3 is TGTGCCAGCAGCTTGATAGCGGGGGGTGAGCAGTTCTTC. The full variable domain, completed using reference TRBV5-4 and TRBJ2-1, is ETGVTQSPTHLIKTRGQQVTLRCSSQSGHNTVSWYQQALGQGPQFIFQYYREEENGRGNFPPRFSGLQFPNYSSELNVNALELDDSALYLCASSLIAGGEQFFGPGTRLTVL.

The chain employs TRBV19 and TRBJ2-3; 11 bases align to TRBD2. This CDR3 spans 16 amino acids. Per germline, CDR1 LNHDA and CDR2 SQIVND (reference sequence). Trimming cost V 5 bases and J 4 bases; bases outside gene matches: 8. CDR3 loop: CASSLTSGIGADTQYF. CDR3 nucleotides: TGTGCCAGTAGTTTGACTAGCGGGATTGGGGCAGATACGCAGTATTTT.

This clone came up a few times. This sequence joins TRBV7-8 and TRBJ1-5; D uncertain. Germline V gene data show CDR1 as SGHVS and CDR2 as FQNEAQ. Between the trimmed V and J ends, which lost 5 bases and 4 bases, there was a span of 9 bases. The CDR3 is made up of 13 amino acids. CDR3 residues: CASSRSVNQPQHF. In nucleotides, the CDR3 is TGTGCCAGCAGCAGGTCGGTGAATCAGCCCCAGCATTTT.